This TCR beta chain emerged from a study of blood T cell repertoires in COVID-19. About the study: Samples representing acute and convalescent COVID-19 were sourced from the United States, Italy and Spain.

Seattle participants joined during active infection and were tracked over time. Germline V gene sequence: CDR1 SGHDN, CDR2 FVKESK. The CDR3 runs to 13 residues. Unmatched junction bases numbered 5, after V lost 8 bases and J lost 4 bases. Per the authors' pipeline: It was from reference gene primer amplification that nucleated cell counts were estimated. The method was immunoSEQ multiplex PCR; TCRdb's version includes in-frame clones alone and lacks a portion of them. The V and J calls and clone size come from that table; D and trimming were worked out from the DNA. This sample has hundreds of thousands of clones, with around nine tenths found just once.

This TCR was recovered from a woman in her 70s with COVID-19, enrolled during active disease. The source material was peripheral blood. The rearrangement joins TRBV14 to TRBJ1-2, with TRBD1 identical over 9 bases. CDR3 coding DNA: TGTGCCAGCTCCGGGACAGGGACCTATGGCTACACCTTC. Translation gives CASSGTGTYGYTF.